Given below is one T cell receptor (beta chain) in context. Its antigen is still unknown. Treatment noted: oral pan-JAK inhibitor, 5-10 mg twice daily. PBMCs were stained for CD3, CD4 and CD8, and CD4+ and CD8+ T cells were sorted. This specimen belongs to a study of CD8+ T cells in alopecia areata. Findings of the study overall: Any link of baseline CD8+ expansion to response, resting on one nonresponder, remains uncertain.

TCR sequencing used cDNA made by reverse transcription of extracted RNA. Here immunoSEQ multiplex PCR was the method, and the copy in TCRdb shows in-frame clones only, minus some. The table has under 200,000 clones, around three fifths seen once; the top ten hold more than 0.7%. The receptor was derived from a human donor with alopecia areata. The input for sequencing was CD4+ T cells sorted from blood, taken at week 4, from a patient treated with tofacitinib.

For the CDR3, the DNA is TGCGCCAGCAGTTTTGAGATTCTTGGACAGGCCACCACCGAGCAGTACTTC. Its protein product is CASSFEILGQATTEQYF. The genes are TRBV5-1 and TRBJ2-7; 7 nucleotides match TRBD1. CDR3 length: 17 amino acids. The V gene's germline CDR1 is SGHRS and CDR2 YFSETQ. V gave up 5 bases and J gave up 6 bases; unmatched junction bases: 20.